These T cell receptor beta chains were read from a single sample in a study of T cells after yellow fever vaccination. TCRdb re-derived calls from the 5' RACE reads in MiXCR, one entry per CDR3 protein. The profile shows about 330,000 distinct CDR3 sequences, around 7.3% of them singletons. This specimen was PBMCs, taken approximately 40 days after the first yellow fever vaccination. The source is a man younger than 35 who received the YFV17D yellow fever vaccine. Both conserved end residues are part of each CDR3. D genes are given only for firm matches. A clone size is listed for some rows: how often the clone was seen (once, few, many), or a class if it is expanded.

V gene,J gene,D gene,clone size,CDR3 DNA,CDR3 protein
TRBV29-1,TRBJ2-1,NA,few,TGCAGCGCAGCAGTTGTCAATGATGAGCAGTTCTTC,CSAAVVNDEQFF
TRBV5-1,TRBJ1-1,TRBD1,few,TGCGCCAGCAGCTCCCAGGGGGCGAGCACTGAAGCTTTCTTT,CASSSQGASTEAFF
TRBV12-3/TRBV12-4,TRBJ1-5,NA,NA,TGTGCCAGCAGTTTAGCCGCCAGGGCGCAGCCCCAGCATTTT,CASSLAARAQPQHF
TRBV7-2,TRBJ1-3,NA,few,TGTGCCAGCAGCTTCGGACAGTCGAGCTCTGGAAACACCATATATTTT,CASSFGQSSSGNTIYF
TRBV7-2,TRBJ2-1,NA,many,TGTGCCAGCAGCTTATACGGCTATAGGAATGAGCAGTTCTTC,CASSLYGYRNEQFF
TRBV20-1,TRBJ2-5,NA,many,TGCAGTGCTAAACTAGCTGCGCAAGAGACCCAGTACTTC,CSAKLAAQETQYF
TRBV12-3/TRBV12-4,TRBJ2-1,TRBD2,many,TGTGCCAGCAGTTTATTTACCGGGGGGGCCTCCCCCAATGAGCAGTTCTTC,CASSLFTGGASPNEQFF
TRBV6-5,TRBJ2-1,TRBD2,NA,TGTGCCAGCAGTTACTCGACTAGCGTGGGGGTTGAGCAGTTCTTC,CASSYSTSVGVEQFF
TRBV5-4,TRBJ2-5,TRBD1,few,TGTGCCAGCAGCTTTACGGGACAGGGGACGCGAGAGACCCAGTACTTC,CASSFTGQGTRETQYF
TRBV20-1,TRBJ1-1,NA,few,TGCAGTGCACCCTCTCTAGCCTCAGTGAACACTGAAGCTTTCTTT,CSAPSLASVNTEAFF
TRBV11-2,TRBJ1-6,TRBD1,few,TGTGCCAGCACCCTGACAGGGACAGGGGATTCACCCCTCCACTTT,CASTLTGTGDSPLHF
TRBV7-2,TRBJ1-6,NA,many,TGTGCCAGCAGCTTATCGGGGCCTCATAATTCACCCCTCCACTTT,CASSLSGPHNSPLHF
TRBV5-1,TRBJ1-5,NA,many,TGCGCCAGCAGCCCCGGTACTACCGTCAATCAGCCCCAGCATTTT,CASSPGTTVNQPQHF
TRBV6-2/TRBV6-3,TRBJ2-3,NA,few,TGTGCCAGCAGCTCGGCGAGGGGGATCAAAACAGATACGCAGTATTTT,CASSSARGIKTDTQYF
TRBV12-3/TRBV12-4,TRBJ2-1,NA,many,TGTGCCAGCAGTTTAGCGGGGGGGCCTCTCTATGAGCAGTTCTTC,CASSLAGGPLYEQFF
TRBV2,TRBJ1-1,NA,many,TGTGCCAGCAGCTCAGCCTCGGGGAACACTGAAGCTTTCTTT,CASSSASGNTEAFF
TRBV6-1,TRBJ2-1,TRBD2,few,TGTGCCAGCAGTGGAGTCAGCGGGGAAAGTGAGCAGTTCTTC,CASSGVSGESEQFF
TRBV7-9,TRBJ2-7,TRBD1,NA,TGTGCCAGCAGCTTCGGACAGGGCTCCTACGAGCAGTACTTC,CASSFGQGSYEQYF
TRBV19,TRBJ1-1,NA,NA,TGTGCCAGTAGTTTAACGTGGGGACGGACGAACACTGAAGCTTTCTTT,CASSLTWGRTNTEAFF
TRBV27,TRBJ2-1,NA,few,TGTGCCAGCAATGGGGGCAGAGGCGATGAGCAGTTCTTC,CASNGGRGDEQFF
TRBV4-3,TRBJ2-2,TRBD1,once,TGCGCCAGCGGCCAGGACAGGGGTCCCGGGGAGCTGTTTTTT,CASGQDRGPGELFF
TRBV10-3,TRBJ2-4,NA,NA,TGTGCCATCAGTGAGGAGGTAGGAAAGGCCAAAAACATTCAGTACTTC,CAISEEVGKAKNIQYF
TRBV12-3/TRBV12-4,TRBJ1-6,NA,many,TGTGCCAGCAGTCGAAAGGGAGGGGCTTATAATTCACCCCTCCACTTT,CASSRKGGAYNSPLHF
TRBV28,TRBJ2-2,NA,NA,TGTGCCAGCAGTTTCCTAAACACCGGGGAGCTGCTTTTT,CASSFLNTGELLF
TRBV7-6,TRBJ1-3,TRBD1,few,TGTGCCAGCAGCCTACAGGGGGCTTTCTTTAACACCATATATTTT,CASSLQGAFFNTIYF
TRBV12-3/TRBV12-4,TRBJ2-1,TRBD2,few,TGTGCCAGCAGACTAGCGGGGGGGCTTGTCAATGAGCAGTTCTTC,CASRLAGGLVNEQFF
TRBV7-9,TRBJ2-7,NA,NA,TGTGCCAGCAGCGCCTGGACCTACGAGCAGTACTTC,CASSAWTYEQYF
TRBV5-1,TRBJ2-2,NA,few,TGCGCCAGCAGCTTGTTACGTGAGGAGACAGGATCCACCGGGGAGCTGTTTTTT,CASSLLREETGSTGELFF
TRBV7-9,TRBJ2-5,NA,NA,TGTGCCAGCAGACGAGGCTTCCAAGAGACCCAGTACTTC,CASRRGFQETQYF
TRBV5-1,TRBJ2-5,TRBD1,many,TGCGCCAGCAGCTTGTCCGGCAGGGGGTGGGAGACCCAGTACTTC,CASSLSGRGWETQYF
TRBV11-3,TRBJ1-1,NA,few,TGTGCCAGCAGCCGTGAGGGGACCCGGCGGACTGAAGCTTTCTTT,CASSREGTRRTEAFF
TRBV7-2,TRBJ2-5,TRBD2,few,TGTGCCAGTCGCTCTAGCGGGGGGGGAGAGACCCAGTACTTC,CASRSSGGGETQYF
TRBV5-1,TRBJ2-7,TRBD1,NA,TGCGCCAGCAGCCGCATTTCCGGGACAGGGTACTACGAGCAGTACTTC,CASSRISGTGYYEQYF